This T cell receptor (beta chain) was documented in a study of post-analysis software for immune sequencing data (dated by TCRdb to between 2014 and 2017). About the investigation overall: The recorded disease courses included relapsing-remitting, secondary progressive and progressive-relapsing multiple sclerosis, and some patients had no subtype annotation. The patient repertoires were set against 10 to 11 previously published healthy control repertoires from donors whose ages ranged from about 6 to 25 years. A subset of samples was prepared in parallel using single-end sample barcoding, then pooled and co-amplified after Illumina adapter ligation.

Receptors were amplified or captured by PCR. Sequencing took place on an Illumina HiSeq 2500. To reduce PCR and sequencing biases, unique molecular identifiers were incorporated into the TCR beta cDNA libraries. Every 1 to 10 million input T cells yielded some 500,000 cDNA molecules, meaning each molecule approximated one T cell. The patient libraries were prepared and sequenced using the same protocol as the earlier healthy control dataset. Within a given batch, samples were prepared together, multiplexed and sequenced on the same HiSeq lane. The original methods were these. MIGEC handled the raw barcoded reads, throwing out single-read molecular identifier groups before consensus assembly and CDR3 extraction. VDJtools was used for post-analysis of the clonotype tables, and diversity was normalized by down-sampling every dataset to the size of the smallest sample. In repertoire overlap clustering, CDR3 amino acid sequences, but not nucleotide sequences, were matched to correct batch-related cross-sample contamination. TCRdb applied fastp at Q25 and MiXCR to the public reads, then kept only in-frame beta chains. Records with the same CDR3 protein are collapsed into one entry carrying the most frequent genes and DNA. TCRdb, not the authors, supplied the V and J calls. This sample is represented by about 200,000 distinct CDR3 sequences; approximately 28% of them were singletons. The ten most abundant clones make up about 3.4% of the sample.

This clonotype was counted at least ten times. There is no known antigen for this receptor. Per-base qualities were not stored, and no clone one base away is much larger. To demonstrate the VDJtools post-analysis software, the study profiled TCR beta repertoires from the peripheral blood of 10 to 15 young patients with multiple sclerosis. The multiple sclerosis patients were children and adolescents ranging in age from about 6 to 16 years. On the study overall, not on this receptor specifically: The multiple sclerosis patient group was slightly younger than the control group. Strong co-clustering of samples prepared in the same batch was shown by direct clustering with F measure, prompting a batch-effect correction. Roughly 5 TRBV segments, including TRBV5-6, TRBV5-1 and TRBV20-1, were significantly more frequent in patients than controls. Compared with controls, multiple sclerosis patients had significantly lower normalized Chao1 diversity, a finding suggesting substantial peripheral T-cell clonal expansion.

As encoded in the germline V gene, CDR1 is MGHRA while CDR2 is YSYEKL. The cysteine opens and the phenylalanine closes a CDR3 of 15 amino acids. This entry keeps only the CDR3 DNA: 45 bases, framed from base 1. From V the trimming removes 3 bases and from J it removes 5 bases, while the gene matches leave 4 bases of the junction unaccounted for. The chain links TRBV4-1 with TRBJ1-6, and 7 junction bases match TRBD1. This clonotype was sampled from a girl aged 2-17 years with multiple sclerosis. The specimen sequenced was blood. The CDR3 reads as follows: CASSHQDRDNSPLHF. The sequenced DNA is TGCGCCAGCAGCCACCAAGACAGGGATAATTCACCCCTCCACTTT.